The source of this T cell receptor beta chain is a study of control samples from healthy donors and cancer patients. Germline V lookup: CDR1 LGHDT, CDR2 YNNKEL (reference sequence). This CDR3 contains 16 residues. Trimming cost V 0 bases and J 8 bases; bases outside gene matches: 5. Repertoires were generated with immunoSEQ multiplex PCR, while TCRdb's copy carries only in-frame clones and drops some. This sample has around 76,000 clones, with roughly 89% found just once. Sequencing input: PBMCs. The TCR originated in a woman aged 45 to 65 with colorectal cancer. The J gene is TRBJ1-6, the V gene TRBV3-1 (or the pseudogene TRBV3-2); 9 bases map to TRBD1. CDR3 region: CASSQEEGQGYSPLHF. The CDR3 bases are TGTGCCAGCAGCCAAGAAGAGGGACAGGGATATTCACCCCTCCACTTT.